The 18 T cell receptor beta chains below all came from one sample that was sequenced in a study of response to subunit inactivated influenza vaccine. TCRdb recomputed calls from the RT-PCR reads with MiXCR, one row per CDR3 protein. This sample has hundreds of thousands of distinct CDR3 sequences, with 11% to 15% found just once. The sample was PBMCs from blood, taken approximately 15 days before vaccination. The receptor source for this set is a man between 50 and 59 years old who received an inactivated influenza vaccine.

The sample holds a few counts of this clonotype. The chain joins TRBV12-3 or TRBV12-4 to TRBJ2-7; 8 nucleotides match TRBD1. The CDR3 has 18 amino acids. V shed 6 bases, J shed 7 bases, and the junction held 23 bases outside the gene matches. CDR3 nucleotide sequence: TGTGCCAGCAGCAAACCGGGACCCGGGACAGGCCTACTGGGGGAGCAGTACTTC. Encoded protein: CASSKPGPGTGLLGEQYF.

This clonotype was counted between two and nine times. The chain couples TRBV2 to TRBJ2-3; D may be TRBD1 or TRBD2 (5 bases each). This CDR3 spans 16 amino acids. Germline CDR1 and CDR2: SNHLY and FYNNEI. V was trimmed by 7 bases and J by 1 base, leaving 18 bases between them. CDR3 protein: CASKRDPGSRTDTQYF. DNA of the CDR3: TGTGCCAGCAAACGGGACCCCGGGTCCCGCACAGATACGCAGTATTTT.

The chain carries TRBV7-8 and TRBJ2-3; 11 positions match TRBD2. With 3 bases clipped from V and 3 bases from J, the junction kept 8 bases outside the gene matches. This CDR3 has 17 amino acids. Germline V gene lookup returns CDR1 SGHVS and CDR2 FQNEAQ. The CDR3, as DNA: TGTGCCAGCAGCTTCCCTAGTAGCGGGAGGGAGACAGATACGCAGTATTTT. This codes for CASSFPSSGRETDTQYF.

This clonotype was counted only a few times. The chain carries TRBV6-2 or TRBV6-3 and TRBJ2-7; TRBD1 aligns across 9 bases. Germline-derived CDR1 and CDR2 are MNHEY and SVGEGT. J was trimmed by 4 bases and V by 3 bases; bases with no gene match: 10. The CDR3 runs 16 residues. CDR3 loop: CASSYSPGQGPYEQYF. The CDR3 DNA reads as TGTGCCAGCAGTTATTCCCCGGGACAGGGTCCTTACGAGCAGTACTTC.

This clonotype was seen only a few times. The chain combines TRBV21-1 with TRBJ1-1. TRBV21-1 is shown as a pseudogene. This CDR3 is built from 15 residues. The CDR3 sequence: CASSKEGTMNTEAFF. The CDR3 DNA reads TGTGCCAGCAGCAAAGAGGGCACAATGAACACTGAAGCTTTCTTT.

This clonotype was recorded a few times. The chain carries TRBV6-5 and TRBJ2-2; D possibly corresponds to TRBD2 (5 bases). Trimming took off 0 bases at V and 4 bases at J, with 6 bases between the two ends. This CDR3 comprises 14 residues. Germline lookup yields CDR1 MNHEY and CDR2 SVGAGI. The CDR3 here is CASSYSSATGELFF. The CDR3 region has the DNA TGTGCCAGCAGTTACTCTAGCGCCACCGGGGAGCTGTTTTTT.

This clonotype appeared a few times. The rearrangement links TRBV11-3 to TRBJ2-2; D perhaps matches TRBD1 (6 bases). The germline V gene has CDR1 SGHNT and CDR2 YENEEA. The CDR3 has 22 amino acids. The ends were cut back, 1 base at V and 3 bases at J, with 30 bases in the middle. The CDR3 nucleotides read TGTGCCAGCAGCTTAGTTGGTTGGGGGACACGACTCTTGCAGACAGACACCGGGGAGCTGTTTTTT. Translation: CASSLVGWGTRLLQTDTGELFF.

The sample holds a few counts of this clonotype. The rearrangement links TRBV9 to TRBJ2-7; 9 bases agree with TRBD2. Trimming took 0 bases from V and 2 from J; bases not matched to a gene: 6. Looked up from germline, CDR1 is SGDLS and CDR2 is YYNGEE. CDR3 length equals 16 residues. CDR3 protein: CASSVGASGAAYEQYF. As DNA, the CDR3 is TGTGCCAGCAGCGTAGGGGCTAGCGGGGCCGCCTACGAGCAGTACTTC.

This clonotype was found a few times. The chain recombines TRBV5-1 with TRBJ2-1, with 8 nucleotides matching TRBD2. CDR1 is SGHRS and CDR2 is YFSETQ in the germline V gene. Germline trimming cut 6 bases from V and 8 bases from J; bases unmatched to any gene: 1. The CDR3 consists of 11 residues. DNA for the CDR3: TGCGCCAGCAAGCGGGAGTATGAGCAGTTCTTC. This translates into CASKREYEQFF.

This clonotype turned up a few times. The gene calls are TRBV19 and TRBJ1-4, with 9 bases matching TRBD1. This CDR3 is built from 15 residues. The ends lost 5 bases at V and 5 bases at J; junction bases unmatched: 6. Germline loops: CDR1 LNHDA, CDR2 SQIVND (reference sequence). CDR3 in amino acids: CASSFLGQGNEKLFF. DNA of the CDR3: TGTGCCAGTAGTTTTCTGGGACAGGGCAATGAAAAACTGTTTTTT.

The chain carries TRBV10-3 and TRBJ2-3, with 10 bases aligning to TRBD2. Trimming at V came to 6 bases and at J to 1 base, leaving 13 bases not matched to a gene. This CDR3 contains 18 residues. Looked up from germline, CDR1 is ENHRY and CDR2 is SYGVKD. CDR3 coding DNA: TGTGCCATCAGGGGGAGCGGGGGGGCCCTGGTTGGCACAGATACGCAGTATTTT. This encodes CAIRGSGGALVGTDTQYF.

This clonotype showed up just a few times. The chain combines TRBV12-5 with TRBJ2-1, with unresolved D. Per germline, CDR1 LGHNT and CDR2 FRNRAP. The CDR3 is made up of 13 amino acids. V was trimmed by 4 bases and J by 5 bases, leaving 9 bases between them. CDR3 bases: TGTGCTAGTGGTTCCACAGAGAACAATGAGCAGTTCTTC. As protein: CASGSTENNEQFF.

Only a few counts were recorded for this clonotype. The chain has TRBV2 and TRBJ2-5, with D possibly TRBD1 on 6 matching bases. Trimming left V 2 bases short and J 2 bases short, with 12 bases between. Germline V CDR1 and CDR2: SNHLY, FYNNEI. The CDR3 consists of 15 residues. DNA of the CDR3: TGTGCCAGCAGTGAATTGACAGGAACACAAGAGACCCAGTACTTC. This gives the protein CASSELTGTQETQYF.

The table lists this clonotype with a few counts. CDR3 loop: CAISVQMNTEAFF. CDR3 sequence (DNA): TGTGCCATCAGTGTTCAGATGAACACTGAAGCTTTCTTT. The genes are TRBV10-3 and TRBJ1-1; D is ambiguous. V lost 4 bases and J lost 0, with 6 bases in between. CDR1 ENHRY and CDR2 SYGVKD come from the germline V gene. The CDR3 has 13 amino acids.

The chain joins TRBV11-2 to TRBJ2-5; D remains unclear. The CDR3 is 12 residues long. V was clipped by 0 bases and J by 9 bases, with 8 bases between them. Germline V gene data show CDR1 as SGHAT and CDR2 as FQNNGV. The CDR3 sequence: CASSLDPGAQYF. The DNA of the CDR3 is TGTGCCAGCAGCTTAGACCCGGGCGCCCAGTACTTC.

About this clonotype: A read error is possible here, since a much larger clone lies one base away. The CDR3 loop is CASSWDRRKDTQYF. For the CDR3, the DNA is TGTGCCAGCAGTTGGGACAGGAGAAAAGATACCCAGTACTTC. V gene TRBV12-3 or TRBV12-4 combines with J gene TRBJ2-5; 8 bases match TRBD1. This CDR3 has 14 amino acids.

The chain joins TRBV4-3 to TRBJ2-5; the D gene is possibly TRBD1 (6 bases). Germline V gene data show CDR1 as LGHNA and CDR2 as YSLEER. V was pared by 0 bases and J by 6 bases, with 14 bases between. The CDR3 runs 15 residues. The CDR3 sequence is CASSQDWGRTKTQYF. Here the CDR3 DNA reads TGCGCCAGCAGCCAAGACTGGGGGCGAACGAAGACCCAGTACTTC.

J is TRBJ1-5 and V is TRBV10-3; D ambiguous. The germline V and J ends were trimmed by 0 bases and 0 bases, with 6 bases remaining between them. This CDR3 contains 15 residues. CDR1 is ENHRY, CDR2 SYGVKD, per germline. The CDR3 region is CAISESTHSNQPQHF. CDR3 nucleotides: TGTGCCATCAGTGAGTCGACGCATAGCAATCAGCCCCAGCATTTT.